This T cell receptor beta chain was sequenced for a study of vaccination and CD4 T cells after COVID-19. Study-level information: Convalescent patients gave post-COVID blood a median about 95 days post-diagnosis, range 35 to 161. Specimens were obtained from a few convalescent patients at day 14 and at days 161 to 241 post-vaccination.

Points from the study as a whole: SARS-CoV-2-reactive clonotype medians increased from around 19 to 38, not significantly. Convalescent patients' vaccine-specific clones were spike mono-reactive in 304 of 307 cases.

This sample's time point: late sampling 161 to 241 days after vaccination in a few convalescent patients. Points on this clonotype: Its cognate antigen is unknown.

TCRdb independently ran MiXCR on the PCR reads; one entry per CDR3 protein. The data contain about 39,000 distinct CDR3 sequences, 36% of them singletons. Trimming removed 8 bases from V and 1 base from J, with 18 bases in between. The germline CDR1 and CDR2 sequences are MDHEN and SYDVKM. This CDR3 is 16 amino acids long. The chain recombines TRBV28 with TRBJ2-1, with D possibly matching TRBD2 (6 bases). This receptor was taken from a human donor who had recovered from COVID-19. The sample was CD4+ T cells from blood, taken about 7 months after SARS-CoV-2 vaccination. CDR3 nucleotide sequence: TGTGCCAGCGGCACGATGCTAGCGCGTTCCTACAATGAGCAGTTCTTC. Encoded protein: CASGTMLARSYNEQFF.